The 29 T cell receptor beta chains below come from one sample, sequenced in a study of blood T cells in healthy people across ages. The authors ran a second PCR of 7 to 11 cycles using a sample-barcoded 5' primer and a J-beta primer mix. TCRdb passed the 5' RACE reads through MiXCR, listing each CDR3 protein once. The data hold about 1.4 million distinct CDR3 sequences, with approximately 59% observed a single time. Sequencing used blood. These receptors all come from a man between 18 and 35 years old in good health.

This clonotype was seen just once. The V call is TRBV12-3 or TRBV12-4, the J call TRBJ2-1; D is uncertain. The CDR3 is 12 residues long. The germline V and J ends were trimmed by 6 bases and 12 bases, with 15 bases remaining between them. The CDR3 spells CASSPFGRLQFF. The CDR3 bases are TGTGCCAGCAGCCCCTTCGGCCGCTTGCAGTTCTTC.

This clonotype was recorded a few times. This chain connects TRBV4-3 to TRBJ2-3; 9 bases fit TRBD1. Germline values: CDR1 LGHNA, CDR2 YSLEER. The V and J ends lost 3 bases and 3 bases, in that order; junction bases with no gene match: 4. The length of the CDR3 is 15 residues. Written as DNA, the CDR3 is TGCGCCAGCAGCCAGGACAGGGGAGGTACAGATACGCAGTATTTT. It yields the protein CASSQDRGGTDTQYF.

The CDR3 region is CASSVGGRQPSSYEQYF. The DNA for the CDR3 is TGTGCCAGCAGCGTAGGGGGGAGGCAGCCATCATCCTACGAGCAGTACTTC. V usage is TRBV9 and J usage is TRBJ2-5, with D maybe TRBD2 (6 bases). The J call is doubtful: the DNA matches TRBJ2-7 better. Germline lookup yields CDR1 SGDLS and CDR2 YYNGEE. This CDR3 region has 17 residues.

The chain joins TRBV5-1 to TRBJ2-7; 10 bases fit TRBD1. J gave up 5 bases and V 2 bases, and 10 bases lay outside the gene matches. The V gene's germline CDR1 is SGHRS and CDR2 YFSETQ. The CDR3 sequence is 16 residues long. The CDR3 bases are TGCGCCAGCAGCTTCATCCGAGGACAGGGGGTCCACGAGCAGTACTTC. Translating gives CASSFIRGQGVHEQYF. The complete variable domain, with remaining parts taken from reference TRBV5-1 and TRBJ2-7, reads KAGVTQTPRYLIKTRGQQVTLSCSPISGHRSVSWYQQTPGQGLQFLFEYFSETQRNKGNFPGRFSGRQFSNSRSEMNVSTLELGDSALYLCASSFIRGQGVHEQYFGPGTRLTVT.

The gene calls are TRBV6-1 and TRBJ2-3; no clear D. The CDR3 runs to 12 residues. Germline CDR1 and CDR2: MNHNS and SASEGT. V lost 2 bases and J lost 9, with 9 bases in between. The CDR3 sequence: CASSEPAETQYF. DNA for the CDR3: TGTGCCAGCAGTGAACCTGCGGAAACGCAGTATTTT.

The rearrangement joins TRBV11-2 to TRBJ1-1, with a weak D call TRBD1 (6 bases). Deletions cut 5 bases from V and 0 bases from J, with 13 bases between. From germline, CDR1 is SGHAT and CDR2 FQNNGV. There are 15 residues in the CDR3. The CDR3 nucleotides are TGTGCCAGCAGCCCCGGGGGACACCTGAACACTGAAGCTTTCTTT. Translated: CASSPGGHLNTEAFF.

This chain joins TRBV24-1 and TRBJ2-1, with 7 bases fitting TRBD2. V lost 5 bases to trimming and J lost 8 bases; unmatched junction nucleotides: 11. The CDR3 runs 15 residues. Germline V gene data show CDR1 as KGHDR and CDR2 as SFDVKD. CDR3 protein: CATSGWMGGDDEQFF. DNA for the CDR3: TGTGCCACCAGTGGCTGGATGGGAGGGGACGATGAGCAGTTCTTC.

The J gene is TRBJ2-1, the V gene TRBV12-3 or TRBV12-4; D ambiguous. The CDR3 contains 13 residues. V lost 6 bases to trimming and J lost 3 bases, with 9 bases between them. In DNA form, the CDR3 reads TGTGCCAGCAGCCATCAGAACTACAATGAGCAGTTCTTC. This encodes CASSHQNYNEQFF.

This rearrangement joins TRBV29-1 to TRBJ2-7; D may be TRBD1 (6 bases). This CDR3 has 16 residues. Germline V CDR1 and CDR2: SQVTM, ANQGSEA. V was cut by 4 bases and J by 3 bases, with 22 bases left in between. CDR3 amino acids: CSVVDPVQGSFYEQYF. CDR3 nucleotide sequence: TGCAGCGTTGTGGACCCGGTACAGGGAAGTTTCTACGAGCAGTACTTC.

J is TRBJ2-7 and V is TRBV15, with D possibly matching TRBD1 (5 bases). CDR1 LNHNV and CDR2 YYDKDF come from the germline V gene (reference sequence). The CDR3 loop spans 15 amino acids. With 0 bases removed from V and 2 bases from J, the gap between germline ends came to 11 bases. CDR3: CATSRDLTVTYEQYF. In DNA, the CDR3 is TGTGCCACCAGCAGAGATTTGACAGTAACCTACGAGCAGTACTTC.

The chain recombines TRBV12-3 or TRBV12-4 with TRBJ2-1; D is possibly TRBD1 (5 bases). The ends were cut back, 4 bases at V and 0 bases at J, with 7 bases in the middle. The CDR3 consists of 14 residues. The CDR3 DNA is TGTGCCAGCAGTTCGGACATCTCCTACAATGAGCAGTTCTTC. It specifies CASSSDISYNEQFF.

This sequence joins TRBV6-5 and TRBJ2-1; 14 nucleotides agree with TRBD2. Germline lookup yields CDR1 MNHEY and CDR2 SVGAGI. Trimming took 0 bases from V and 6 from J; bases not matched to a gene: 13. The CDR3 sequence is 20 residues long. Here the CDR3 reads CASSYSVPGTSGRVGNEQFF. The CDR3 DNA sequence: TGTGCCAGCAGTTACTCCGTGCCCGGGACTAGCGGGAGAGTAGGCAATGAGCAGTTCTTC.

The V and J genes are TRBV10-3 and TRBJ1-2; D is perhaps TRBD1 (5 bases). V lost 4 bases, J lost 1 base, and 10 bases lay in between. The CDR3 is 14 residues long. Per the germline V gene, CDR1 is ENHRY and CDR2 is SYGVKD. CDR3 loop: CAISGGAVNYGYTF. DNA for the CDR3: TGTGCCATCAGTGGAGGGGCAGTTAACTATGGCTACACCTTC.

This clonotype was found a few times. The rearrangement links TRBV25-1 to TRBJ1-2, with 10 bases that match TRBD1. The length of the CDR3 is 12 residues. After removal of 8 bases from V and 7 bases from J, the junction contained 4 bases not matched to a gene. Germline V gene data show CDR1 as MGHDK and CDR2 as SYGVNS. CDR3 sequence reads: CASGGQGSGYTF. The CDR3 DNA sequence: TGTGCCAGCGGGGGACAGGGGAGTGGCTACACCTTC.

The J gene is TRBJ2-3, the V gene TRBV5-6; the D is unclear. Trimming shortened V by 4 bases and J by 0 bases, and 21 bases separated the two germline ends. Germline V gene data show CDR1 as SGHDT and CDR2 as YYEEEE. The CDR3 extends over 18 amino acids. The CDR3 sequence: CASSIPGGDLHSTDTQYF. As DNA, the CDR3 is TGTGCCAGCAGCATCCCTGGTGGAGACCTACATAGCACAGATACGCAGTATTTT.

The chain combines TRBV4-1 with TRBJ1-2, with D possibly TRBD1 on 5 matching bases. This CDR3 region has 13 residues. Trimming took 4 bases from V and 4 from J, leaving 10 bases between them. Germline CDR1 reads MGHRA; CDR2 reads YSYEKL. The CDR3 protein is CASSPQDSYGYTF. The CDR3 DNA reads TGCGCCAGCAGCCCCCAAGACAGCTATGGCTACACCTTC.

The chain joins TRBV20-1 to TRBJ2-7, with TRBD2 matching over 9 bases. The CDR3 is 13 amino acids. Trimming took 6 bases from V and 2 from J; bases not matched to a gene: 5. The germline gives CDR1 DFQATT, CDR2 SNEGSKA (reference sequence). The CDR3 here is CSATSGGTYEQYF. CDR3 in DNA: TGCAGTGCGACAAGCGGGGGGACCTACGAGCAGTACTTC.

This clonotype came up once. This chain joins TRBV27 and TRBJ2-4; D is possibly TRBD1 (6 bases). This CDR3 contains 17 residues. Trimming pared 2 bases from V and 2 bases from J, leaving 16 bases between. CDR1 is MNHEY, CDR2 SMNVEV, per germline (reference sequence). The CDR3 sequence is CASSLVYRALTKNIQYF. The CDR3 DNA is TGTGCCAGCAGTTTAGTTTACAGGGCCCTCACCAAAAACATTCAGTACTTC.

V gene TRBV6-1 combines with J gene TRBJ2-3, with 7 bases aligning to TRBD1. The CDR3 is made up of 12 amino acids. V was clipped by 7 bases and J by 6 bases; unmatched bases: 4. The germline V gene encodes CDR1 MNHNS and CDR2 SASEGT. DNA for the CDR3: TGTGCCAGCACCACAGGGGTGGATACGCAGTATTTT. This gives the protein CASTTGVDTQYF.

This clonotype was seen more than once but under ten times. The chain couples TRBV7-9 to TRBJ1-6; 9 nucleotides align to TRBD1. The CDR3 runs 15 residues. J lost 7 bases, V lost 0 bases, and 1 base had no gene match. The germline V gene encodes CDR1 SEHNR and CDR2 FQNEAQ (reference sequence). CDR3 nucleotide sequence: TGTGCCAGCAGCTTAGCGGGACAGGGAAATTCACCCCTCCACTTT. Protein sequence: CASSLAGQGNSPLHF.

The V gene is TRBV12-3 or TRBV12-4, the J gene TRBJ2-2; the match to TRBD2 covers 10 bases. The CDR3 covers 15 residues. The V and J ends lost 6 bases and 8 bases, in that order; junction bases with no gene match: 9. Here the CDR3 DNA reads TGTGCCAGCAGCCCGGTAGGACTAGCGGAGGGGGAGCTGTTTTTT. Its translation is CASSPVGLAEGELFF.

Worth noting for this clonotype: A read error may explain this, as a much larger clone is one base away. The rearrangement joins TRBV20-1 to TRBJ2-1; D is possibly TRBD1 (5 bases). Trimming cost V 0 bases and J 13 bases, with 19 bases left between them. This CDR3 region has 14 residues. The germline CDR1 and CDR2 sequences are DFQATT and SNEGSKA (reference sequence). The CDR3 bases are TGCAGTGCTAGAGATTTCCAGGGTAGAGAGACCCAGTTCTTC. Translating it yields CSARDFQGRETQFF.

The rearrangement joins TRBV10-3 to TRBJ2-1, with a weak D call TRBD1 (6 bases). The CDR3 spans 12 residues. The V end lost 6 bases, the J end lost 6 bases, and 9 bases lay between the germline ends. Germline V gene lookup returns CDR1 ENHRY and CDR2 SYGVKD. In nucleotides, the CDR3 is TGTGCCATCAGGGACAGCCCCAATGAGCAGTTCTTC. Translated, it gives CAIRDSPNEQFF.

The chain's CDR3 is CATRTEQETQYF. The DNA of the CDR3 is TGTGCCACCCGGACGGAACAAGAGACCCAGTACTTC. The chain combines TRBV15 with TRBJ2-5; the D is unclear. Germline V gene sequence: CDR1 LNHNV, CDR2 YYDKDF (reference sequence). The CDR3 spans 12 residues. Trimming removed 8 bases from V and 2 bases from J, with 9 bases in between.

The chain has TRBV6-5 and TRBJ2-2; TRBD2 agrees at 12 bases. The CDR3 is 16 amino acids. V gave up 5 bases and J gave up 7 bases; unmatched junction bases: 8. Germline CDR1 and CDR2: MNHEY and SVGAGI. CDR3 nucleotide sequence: TGTGCCAGCAGTCCCTCCCGGACTAGCGGGGACGGGGAGCTGTTTTTT. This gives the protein CASSPSRTSGDGELFF.

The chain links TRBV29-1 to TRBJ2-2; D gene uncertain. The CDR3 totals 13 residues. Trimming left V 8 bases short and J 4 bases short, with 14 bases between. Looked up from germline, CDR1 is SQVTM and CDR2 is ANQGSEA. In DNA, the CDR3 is TGCAGCCTCGAGGATTCCCTCACCGGGGAGCTGTTTTTT. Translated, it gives CSLEDSLTGELFF.

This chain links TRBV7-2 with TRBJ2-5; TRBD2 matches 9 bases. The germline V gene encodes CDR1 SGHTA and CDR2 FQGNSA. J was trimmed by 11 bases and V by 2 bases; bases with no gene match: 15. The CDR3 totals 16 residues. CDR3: CASSLQSGGPSYGQYF. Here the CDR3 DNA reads TGTGCCAGCAGCTTACAAAGCGGGGGGCCTTCCTACGGGCAGTACTTC. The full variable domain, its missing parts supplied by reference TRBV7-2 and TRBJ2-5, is GAGVSQSPSNKVTEKGKDVELRCDPISGHTALYWYRQSLGQGLEFLIYFQGNSAPDKSGLPSDRFSAERTGGSVSTLTIQRTQQEDSAVYLCASSLQSGGPSYGQYFGPGTRLLVL.

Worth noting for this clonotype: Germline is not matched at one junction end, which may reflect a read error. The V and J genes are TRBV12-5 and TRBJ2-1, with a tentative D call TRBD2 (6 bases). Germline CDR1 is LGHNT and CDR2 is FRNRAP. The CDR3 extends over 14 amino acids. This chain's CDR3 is CASALTSSYNEQFF. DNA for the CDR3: TGTGCTAGTGCTTTGACTAGTTCATACAATGAGCAGTTCTTC.

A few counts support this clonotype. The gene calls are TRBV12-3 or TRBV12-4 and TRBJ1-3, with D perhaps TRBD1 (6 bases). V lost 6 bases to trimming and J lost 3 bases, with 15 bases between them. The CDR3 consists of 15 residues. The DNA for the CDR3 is TGTGCCAGCAGGACCTCCGGGACAAATGGAAACACCATATATTTT. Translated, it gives CASRTSGTNGNTIYF.